These 13 T cell receptor beta chains were all obtained from the same sample, sequenced in a study of T cell repertoires in cytomegalovirus infection. TCRdb reprocessed the reads with MiXCR, giving one entry per CDR3 protein. The table records about 570,000 distinct CDR3 sequences, roughly 42% of them present only once. These receptors' targets are unknown. This sample comprised cultured PBMCs, obtained from culture after CMV antigen stimulation. The receptors here all came from a human donor in good health (CMV status not recorded). Some clones in this sample may be carry-over from other donors' samples.

The V and J genes are TRBV6-5 and TRBJ1-5; D unclear. This CDR3 region has 14 residues. Germline CDR1 is MNHEY and CDR2 is SVGAGI. V lost 5 bases, J lost 3 bases, and 11 bases lay in between. The CDR3 spells CASSRYGVNQPQHF. DNA of the CDR3: TGTGCCAGCAGTAGATACGGGGTCAATCAGCCCCAGCATTTT.

The chain has TRBV7-9 and TRBJ1-1; TRBD1 agrees at 7 bases. From germline, CDR1 is SEHNR and CDR2 FQNEAQ (reference sequence). The CDR3 length is 14 residues. Trimming took 3 bases from V and 1 from J; bases not matched to a gene: 2. In nucleotides, the CDR3 is TGTGCCAGCAGCTTCTGGGACAGGAACACTGAAGCTTTCTTT. This codes for CASSFWDRNTEAFF.

As concerns this clonotype: A much larger clonotype is one base distant, so this may be a read error. The CDR3 loop is CASRPGQGYTGELFF. CDR3 DNA: TGTGCCAGCAGACCGGGACAGGGGTACACCGGGGAGCTGTTTTTT. The chain is built from TRBV7-9 and TRBJ2-2, with 10 bases identical to TRBD1. The germline gives CDR1 SEHNR, CDR2 FQNEAQ (reference sequence). The V gene end was trimmed by 6 bases and the J gene end by 3 bases; junction bases not matched to a gene: 4. The CDR3 is 15 amino acids.

This chain links TRBV5-5 with TRBJ1-3; the D is unclear. Trimming left V 0 bases short and J 0 bases short, with 7 bases between. This CDR3 region has 15 residues. The V gene's germline CDR1 is SGHKS and CDR2 YYEKEE (reference sequence). Written as DNA, the CDR3 is TGTGCCAGCAGCTTGGATGGGGACTCTGGAAACACCATATATTTT. Its translation is CASSLDGDSGNTIYF.

This clonotype has ten or more counts. V and J are TRBV7-2 and TRBJ1-2; unclear D gene. Trimming took off 5 bases at V and 5 bases at J, with 9 bases between the two ends. This CDR3 has 12 amino acids. The germline V gene has CDR1 SGHTA and CDR2 FQGNSA. CDR3: CASSLQAYGYTF. The CDR3 DNA reads TGTGCCAGCAGCCTCCAGGCTTATGGCTACACCTTC.

This clonotype was recorded a few times. The CDR3 is CASSEVRNWNTIYF. As DNA, the CDR3 is TGTGCCAGCAGTGAAGTTCGGAATTGGAACACCATATATTTT. The V call is TRBV6-1, the J call TRBJ1-3; D not resolved. Trimming removed 1 base from V and 7 bases from J, with 11 bases in between. The CDR3 runs to 14 residues. The germline V gene has CDR1 MNHNS and CDR2 SASEGT.

The rearrangement joins TRBV6-2 or TRBV6-3 to TRBJ2-7; D not resolved. Trimming left V 2 bases short and J 3 bases short, with 5 bases between. Germline assignment: CDR1 MNHEY and CDR2 SVGEGT. This CDR3 is 12 amino acids long. CDR3 sequence: CASSYDNYEQYF. Here the CDR3 DNA reads TGTGCCAGCAGTTACGACAACTACGAGCAGTACTTC.

The chain joins TRBV12-3 or TRBV12-4 to TRBJ2-1, with TRBD2 matching over 8 bases. The CDR3 contains 14 residues. Trimming took 2 bases from V and 7 from J; bases not matched to a gene: 4. This CDR3 reads CASSLSGSWNEQFF. The CDR3 region has the DNA TGTGCCAGCAGTTTAAGCGGGAGTTGGAATGAGCAGTTCTTC.

The gene calls are TRBV2 and TRBJ2-5; D perhaps matches TRBD2 (6 bases). Trimming removed 0 bases at V and 5 bases at J, with 13 bases between. There are 15 residues in the CDR3. The germline V gene has CDR1 SNHLY and CDR2 FYNNEI. CDR3 nucleotides: TGTGCCAGCAGTGAAGCGCGGGGCGGGGCGGAGACCCAGTACTTC. This codes for CASSEARGGAETQYF. Together with reference TRBV2 and TRBJ2-5, the CDR3 gives the full variable domain: EPEVTQTPSHQVTQMGQEVILRCVPISNHLYFYWYRQILGQKVEFLVSFYNNEISEKSEIFDDQFSVERPDGSNFTLKIRSTKLEDSAMYFCASSEARGGAETQYFGPGTRLLVL.

In its sample, this clonotype was seen a few times. V gene TRBV7-8 combines with J gene TRBJ2-5, with D tentatively TRBD1 or TRBD2 (6 bases each). Germline V gives CDR1 SGHVS, CDR2 FQNEAQ. V lost 8 bases, J lost 5 bases, and 24 bases lay in between. CDR3 length equals 16 residues. The CDR3 DNA reads as TGTGCCAGCGCCCGGGGGCGGCGGGGAGCGTGGGAGACCCAGTACTTC. Translating it yields CASARGRRGAWETQYF.

This clonotype has more than one count but fewer than ten. The CDR3 loop reads CASSLGGRVNQPQHF. The CDR3 DNA reads as TGTGCCAGCAGCTTGGGTGGACGGGTAAATCAGCCCCAGCATTTT. The J gene is TRBJ1-5, the V gene TRBV5-6; D not certain. Germline V gene lookup returns CDR1 SGHDT and CDR2 YYEEEE. The CDR3 runs to 15 residues. V shed 0 bases and J shed 4 bases, with 11 bases lying between them.

V usage is TRBV7-2 and J usage is TRBJ2-4; TRBD2 aligns across 8 bases. Germline V gene data show CDR1 as SGHTA and CDR2 as FQGNSA. Unmatched junction bases numbered 9, after V lost 5 bases and J lost 0 bases. The CDR3 covers 17 residues. This CDR3 reads CASSPIGGALAKNIQYF. The CDR3 bases are TGTGCCAGCAGCCCCATCGGGGGGGCCCTAGCCAAAAACATTCAGTACTTC. The full variable domain, in which reference TRBV7-2 and TRBJ2-4 provide the parts outside the CDR3, is GAGVSQSPSNKVTEKGKDVELRCDPISGHTALYWYRQSLGQGLEFLIYFQGNSAPDKSGLPSDRFSAERTGGSVSTLTIQRTQQEDSAVYLCASSPIGGALAKNIQYFGAGTRLSVL.

The chain is built from TRBV27 and TRBJ2-1, with 11 bases lining up with TRBD2. This CDR3 is 18 amino acids long. V was clipped by 2 bases and J by 3 bases; unmatched bases: 9. The germline V gene encodes CDR1 MNHEY and CDR2 SMNVEV (reference sequence). The CDR3 DNA follows: TGTGCCAGCAGTTTAATTGCCGGCCTAGCGGGAGGCTACAATGAGCAGTTCTTC. Translation: CASSLIAGLAGGYNEQFF.